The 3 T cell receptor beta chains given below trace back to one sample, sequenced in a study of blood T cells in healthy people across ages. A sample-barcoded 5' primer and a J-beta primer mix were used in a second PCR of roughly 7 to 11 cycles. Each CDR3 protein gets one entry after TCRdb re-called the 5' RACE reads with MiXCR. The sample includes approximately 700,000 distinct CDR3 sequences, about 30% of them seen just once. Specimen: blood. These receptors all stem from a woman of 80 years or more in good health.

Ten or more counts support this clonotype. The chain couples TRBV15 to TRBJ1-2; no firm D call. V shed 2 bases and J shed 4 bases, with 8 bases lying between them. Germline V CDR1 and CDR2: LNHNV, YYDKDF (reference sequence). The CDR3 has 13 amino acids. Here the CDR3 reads CATSRSVSYGYTF. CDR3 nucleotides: TGTGCCACCAGCAGATCAGTGTCCTATGGCTACACCTTC.

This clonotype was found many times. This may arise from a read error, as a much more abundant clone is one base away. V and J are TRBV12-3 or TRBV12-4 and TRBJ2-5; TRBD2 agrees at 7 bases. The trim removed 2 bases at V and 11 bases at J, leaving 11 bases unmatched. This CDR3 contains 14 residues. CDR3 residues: CASSLSGGRNEQYF. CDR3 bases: TGTGCCAGCAGTTTATCGGGGGGACGGAATGAGCAGTACTTC.

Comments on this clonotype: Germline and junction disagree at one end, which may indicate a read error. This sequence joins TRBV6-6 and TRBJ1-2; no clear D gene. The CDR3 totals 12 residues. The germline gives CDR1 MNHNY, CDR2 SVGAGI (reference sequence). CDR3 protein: CACRGINYGYTF. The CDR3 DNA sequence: TGTGCCTGCAGAGGCATAAACTATGGCTACACCTTC.